These 16 T cell receptor beta chains were sequenced from one sample in a study of blood T cell repertoires in COVID-19 (TCRdb year 2020). The receptor library was made with the immunoSEQ multiplex PCR assay. This immuneACCESS table, as held by TCRdb, lists in-frame sequences with V and J called but not all clones. Of the missing ones, under half trace to an unresolved V gene in checked studies; the others have no known cause. This sample gives approximately 360,000 clones in total; more than 70% of them show up just once. The top ten hold 1.9% of the sample. Material: PBMCs or T cells enriched from blood (not recorded which). These receptor sequences come from a man between 40 and 49 years old in a cohort exposed to, infected with or recovered from COVID-19 (not recorded which).

The chain recombines TRBV29-1 with TRBJ2-3; the match to TRBD2 covers 14 bases. This CDR3 has 17 residues. CDR1 and CDR2 from the germline V gene are SQVTM and ANQGSEA. The ends lost 6 bases at V and 4 bases at J; junction bases unmatched: 12. The CDR3 reads CSVGPGTSGSFADTQYF. The CDR3, as DNA: TGCAGCGTGGGGCCCGGGACTAGCGGGAGTTTCGCAGATACGCAGTATTTT.

This rearrangement joins TRBV24-1 to TRBJ1-5; 7 bases align to TRBD1. V lost 5 bases and J lost 7; bases outside the gene matches: 4. The CDR3 covers 13 residues. Germline assignment: CDR1 KGHDR and CDR2 SFDVKD. The CDR3 sequence: CATSAGGGQPQHF. CDR3 bases: TGTGCCACCAGTGCAGGGGGAGGCCAGCCCCAGCATTTT.

V gene TRBV18 combines with J gene TRBJ1-5; a weak D match, TRBD1 (5 bases). The germline V and J ends were trimmed by 6 bases and 3 bases, with 15 bases remaining between them. In germline, CDR1 is KGHSH, CDR2 LQKENI. The CDR3 totals 15 residues. The CDR3 nucleotides are TGTGCCAGCTCCGCGGAGGGGCGACCCAATCAGCCCCAGCATTTT. This gives the protein CASSAEGRPNQPQHF.

This chain links TRBV5-1 with TRBJ2-7, with 8 bases that match TRBD2. Germline CDR1 is SGHRS and CDR2 is YFSETQ. The V segment lost 4 bases and the J segment 5 bases; nucleotides outside the gene matches: 23. The CDR3 has 19 residues. This chain's CDR3 is CASSLGTHTVAGTLHEQYF. DNA of the CDR3: TGCGCCAGCAGCCTTGGTACCCATACGGTAGCGGGAACCCTCCACGAGCAGTACTTC.

This chain uses TRBV27 with TRBJ2-3, with D tentatively TRBD2 (6 bases). Deletions cut 2 bases from V and 0 bases from J, with 9 bases between. This CDR3 region has 15 residues. Per germline, CDR1 MNHEY and CDR2 SMNVEV (reference sequence). CDR3 DNA: TGTGCCAGCAGTTTAGGGGGGTTTAGCACAGATACGCAGTATTTT. Translated: CASSLGGFSTDTQYF.

The chain joins TRBV5-1 to TRBJ2-1; 7 positions agree with TRBD1. CDR3 length: 16 residues. CDR1 and CDR2 (germline): SGHRS, YFSETQ. Trimming took 0 bases from V and 0 from J; bases not matched to a gene: 3. CDR3 protein: CASSLESGGSYNEQFF. CDR3 DNA sequence: TGCGCCAGCAGCTTGGAATCAGGGGGCTCCTACAATGAGCAGTTCTTC.

Only one count was recorded for this clone. The CDR3: CASRKDSGAFYGYTF. The CDR3 DNA reads as TGTGCCAGCAGAAAAGACAGTGGGGCTTTCTATGGCTACACCTTC. This chain uses TRBV2 with TRBJ1-2; possibly TRBD1 for D (5 bases). CDR1 and CDR2 from the germline V gene are SNHLY and FYNNEI. The V end lost 6 bases, the J end lost 4 bases, and 18 bases lay between the germline ends. This CDR3 is built from 15 residues.

V gene TRBV7-8 combines with J gene TRBJ2-1; 7 bases line up with TRBD2. The CDR3 runs to 15 residues. CDR1 is SGHVS, CDR2 FQNEAQ, per germline. With 1 base clipped from V and 6 bases from J, the junction kept 6 bases outside the gene matches. The CDR3 DNA reads as TGTGCCAGCAGCTTAGTCGGGGGAGGGCCCAATGAGCAGTTCTTC. Translated: CASSLVGGGPNEQFF.

The genes are TRBV6-5 and TRBJ2-5; tentatively, D is TRBD2 (5 bases). The germline CDR1 and CDR2 sequences are MNHEY and SVGAGI. Trimming cost V 4 bases and J 3 bases, with 12 bases left between them. This CDR3 region has 14 residues. The CDR3 nucleotides are TGTGCCAGCAGTTCCGCTCAGAGGGAAGAGACCCAGTACTTC. It translates to CASSSAQREETQYF.

This clone was counted only a few times. The chain recombines TRBV18 with TRBJ2-1, with 13 positions matching TRBD2. CDR3 length: 15 amino acids. V lost 0 bases to trimming and J lost 10 bases; unmatched junction nucleotides: 3. Germline CDR1 and CDR2: KGHSH and LQKENI. The CDR3 protein is CASSPPGLAGDEQFF. CDR3 DNA sequence: TGTGCCAGCTCACCACCCGGACTAGCGGGAGACGAGCAGTTCTTC.

This clone turned up a few times. The chain combines TRBV28 with TRBJ1-1; TRBD1 matches at 7 bases. CDR1 is MDHEN, CDR2 SYDVKM, per germline. Trimming took 1 base from V and 1 from J; bases not matched to a gene: 6. The CDR3 loop spans 16 amino acids. CDR3 DNA: TGTGCCAGCAGTTTATTGTCAGGGGGTGCGAACACTGAAGCTTTCTTT. Its protein product is CASSLLSGGANTEAFF. The full variable domain, rest sourced from reference TRBV28 and TRBJ1-1, is DVKVTQSSRYLVKRTGEKVFLECVQDMDHENMFWYRQDPGLGLRLIYFSYDVKMKEKGDIPEGYSVSREKKERFSLILESASTNQTSMYLCASSLLSGGANTEAFFGQGTRLTVV.

The rearrangement uses TRBV30 and TRBJ2-1, with D tentatively TRBD2 (5 bases). This CDR3 is built from 17 residues. Germline CDR1 is GTSNPN and CDR2 is SVGIG (reference sequence). V gave up 3 bases and J gave up 6 bases, with 24 bases separating them. The CDR3 nucleotides are TGTGCCTGGAGAGGACTGGGGTCTCGCCAACTCCCCAATGAGCAGTTCTTC. As protein: CAWRGLGSRQLPNEQFF.

The chain recombines TRBV28 with TRBJ1-2; D is perhaps TRBD1 (6 bases). The germline V gene encodes CDR1 MDHEN and CDR2 SYDVKM. The CDR3 contains 13 residues. V lost 5 bases and J 4 bases, leaving 11 bases between the germline ends. CDR3 DNA sequence: TGTGCCAGCAGTCTACAGGGCCCCTATGGCTACACCTTC. It codes for CASSLQGPYGYTF.

This clone was recorded a few times. Sequence at one end of the junction differs from germline and may be a read error. V usage is TRBV19 and J usage is TRBJ2-1; 9 bases agree with TRBD2. The CDR3 spans 14 residues. The germline V gene encodes CDR1 LNHDA and CDR2 SQIVND (reference sequence). CDR3 sequence reads: CASSIGVAGEGIIF. In DNA form, the CDR3 reads TGTGCCAGTAGTATAGGGGTAGCGGGAGAAGGGATAATCTTC.

This CDR3 reads CASSPDTRGYEQYF. CDR3 in DNA: TGTGCCAGCAGCCCTGATACCAGGGGGTACGAGCAGTACTTC. J is TRBJ2-7 and V is TRBV9; 7 bases align to TRBD1. Germline trimming cut 4 bases from V and 4 bases from J; bases unmatched to any gene: 8. CDR3 length: 14 residues. Germline loops: CDR1 SGDLS, CDR2 YYNGEE.

The chain joins TRBV6-5 to TRBJ1-6; possible D gene TRBD1, 6 bases. Looked up from germline, CDR1 is MNHEY and CDR2 is SVGAGI. V gave up 2 bases and J gave up 2 bases, with 7 bases separating them. The CDR3 loop spans 15 amino acids. CDR3 coding DNA: TGTGCCAGCAGTTACACAGGGACCTATAATTCACCCCTCCACTTT. Protein product: CASSYTGTYNSPLHF.